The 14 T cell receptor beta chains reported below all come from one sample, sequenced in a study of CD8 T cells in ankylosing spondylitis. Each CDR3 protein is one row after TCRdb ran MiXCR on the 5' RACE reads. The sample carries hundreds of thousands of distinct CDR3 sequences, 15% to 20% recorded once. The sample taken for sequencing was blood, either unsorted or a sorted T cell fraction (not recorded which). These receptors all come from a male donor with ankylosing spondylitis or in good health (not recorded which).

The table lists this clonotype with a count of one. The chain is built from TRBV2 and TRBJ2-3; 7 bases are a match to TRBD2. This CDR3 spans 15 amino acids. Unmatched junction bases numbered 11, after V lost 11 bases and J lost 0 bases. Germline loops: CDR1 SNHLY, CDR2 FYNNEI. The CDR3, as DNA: TGTGCCCGTGGCGGGAGCGCCACTAGCACAGATACGCAGTATTTT. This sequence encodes CARGGSATSTDTQYF. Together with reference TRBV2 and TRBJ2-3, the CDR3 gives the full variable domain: EPEVTQTPSHQVTQMGQEVILRCVPISNHLYFYWYRQILGQKVEFLVSFYNNEISEKSEIFDDQFSVERPDGSNFTLKIRSTKLEDSAMYFCARGGSATSTDTQYFGPGTRLTVL.

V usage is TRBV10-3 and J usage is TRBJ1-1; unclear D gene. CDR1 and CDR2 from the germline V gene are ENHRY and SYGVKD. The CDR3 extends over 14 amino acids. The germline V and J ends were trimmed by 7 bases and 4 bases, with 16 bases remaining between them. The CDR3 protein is CAIKKSGDTTEAFF. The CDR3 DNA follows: TGTGCCATCAAAAAGAGTGGGGATACCACTGAAGCTTTCTTT.

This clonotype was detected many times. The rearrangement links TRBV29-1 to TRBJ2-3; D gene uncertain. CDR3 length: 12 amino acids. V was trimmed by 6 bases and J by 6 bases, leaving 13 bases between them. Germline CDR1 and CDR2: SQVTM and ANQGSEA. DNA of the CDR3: TGCAGCGTGCGAGACGGCTCGGATACGCAGTATTTT. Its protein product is CSVRDGSDTQYF.

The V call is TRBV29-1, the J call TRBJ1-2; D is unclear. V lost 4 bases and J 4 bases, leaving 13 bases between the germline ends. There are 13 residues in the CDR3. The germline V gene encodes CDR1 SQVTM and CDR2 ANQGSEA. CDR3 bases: TGCAGCGTTGTACCTGACACCCCCTATGGCTACACCTTC. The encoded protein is CSVVPDTPYGYTF.

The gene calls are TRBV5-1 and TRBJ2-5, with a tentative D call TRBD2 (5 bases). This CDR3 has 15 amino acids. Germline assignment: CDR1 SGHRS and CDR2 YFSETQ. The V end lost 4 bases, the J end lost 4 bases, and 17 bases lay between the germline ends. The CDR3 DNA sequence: TGCGCCAGCAGCCCCCGTGAGGGTTGGCGAGAGACCCAGTACTTC. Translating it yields CASSPREGWRETQYF. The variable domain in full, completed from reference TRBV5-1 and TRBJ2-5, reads KAGVTQTPRYLIKTRGQQVTLSCSPISGHRSVSWYQQTPGQGLQFLFEYFSETQRNKGNFPGRFSGRQFSNSRSEMNVSTLELGDSALYLCASSPREGWRETQYFGPGTRLLVL.

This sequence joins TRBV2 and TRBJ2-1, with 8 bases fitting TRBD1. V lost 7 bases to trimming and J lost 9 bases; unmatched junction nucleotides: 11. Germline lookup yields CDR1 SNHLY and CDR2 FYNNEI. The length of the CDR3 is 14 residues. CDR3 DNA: TGTGCCAGCACCTCAGCAGGGGGCCGTGGTGAGCAGTTCTTC. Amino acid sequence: CASTSAGGRGEQFF. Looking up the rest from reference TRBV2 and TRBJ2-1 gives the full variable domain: EPEVTQTPSHQVTQMGQEVILRCVPISNHLYFYWYRQILGQKVEFLVSFYNNEISEKSEIFDDQFSVERPDGSNFTLKIRSTKLEDSAMYFCASTSAGGRGEQFFGPGTRLTVL.

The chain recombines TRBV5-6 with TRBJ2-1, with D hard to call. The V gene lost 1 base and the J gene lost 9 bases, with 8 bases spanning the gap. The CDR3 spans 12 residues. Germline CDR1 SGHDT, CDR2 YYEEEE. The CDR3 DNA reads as TGTGCCAGCAGCTTGTCGACGGCTGAGCAGTTCTTC. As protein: CASSLSTAEQFF.

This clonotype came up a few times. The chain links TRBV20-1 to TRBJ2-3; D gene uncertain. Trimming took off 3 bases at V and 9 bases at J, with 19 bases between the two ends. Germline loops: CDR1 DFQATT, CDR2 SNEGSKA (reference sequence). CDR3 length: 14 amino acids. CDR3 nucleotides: TGCAGTGCTAGGCCGGTGGGTTCCGGGCCGACGCAGTATTTT. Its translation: CSARPVGSGPTQYF.

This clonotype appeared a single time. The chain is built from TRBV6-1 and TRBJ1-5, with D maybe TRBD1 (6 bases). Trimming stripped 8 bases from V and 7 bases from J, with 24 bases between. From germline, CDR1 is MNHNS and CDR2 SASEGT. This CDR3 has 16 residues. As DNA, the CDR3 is TGTGCCAGCGGCCGATCCCCTCCGGGGGCAGGACAGCCCCAGCATTTT. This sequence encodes CASGRSPPGAGQPQHF.

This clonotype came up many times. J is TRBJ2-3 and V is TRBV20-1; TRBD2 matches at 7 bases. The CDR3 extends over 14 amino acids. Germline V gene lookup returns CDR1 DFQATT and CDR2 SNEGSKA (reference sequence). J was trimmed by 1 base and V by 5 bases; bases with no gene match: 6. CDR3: CSAVNAGGTDTQYF. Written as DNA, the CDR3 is TGCAGTGCTGTTAATGCGGGAGGCACAGATACGCAGTATTTT.

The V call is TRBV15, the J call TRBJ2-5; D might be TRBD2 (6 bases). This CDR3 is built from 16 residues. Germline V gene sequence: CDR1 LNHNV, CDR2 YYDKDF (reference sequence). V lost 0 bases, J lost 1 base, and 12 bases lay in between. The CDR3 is CATSRDVAGPQETQYF. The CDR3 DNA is TGTGCCACCAGCAGAGACGTGGCGGGACCCCAAGAGACCCAGTACTTC.

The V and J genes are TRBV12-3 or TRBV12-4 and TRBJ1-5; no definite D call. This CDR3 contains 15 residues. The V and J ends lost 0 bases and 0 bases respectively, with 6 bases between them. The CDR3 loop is CASSLAVNSNQPQHF. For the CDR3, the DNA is TGTGCCAGCAGTTTAGCCGTCAATAGCAATCAGCCCCAGCATTTT.

CDR3 sequence: CASRGTINEKLFF. The CDR3 DNA sequence: TGTGCCAGCAGAGGGACCATTAATGAAAAACTGTTTTTT. V usage is TRBV6-1 and J usage is TRBJ1-4; D possibly corresponds to TRBD1 (5 bases). This CDR3 contains 13 residues. The germline V gene encodes CDR1 MNHNS and CDR2 SASEGT. Trimming pared 6 bases from V and 4 bases from J, leaving 9 bases between.

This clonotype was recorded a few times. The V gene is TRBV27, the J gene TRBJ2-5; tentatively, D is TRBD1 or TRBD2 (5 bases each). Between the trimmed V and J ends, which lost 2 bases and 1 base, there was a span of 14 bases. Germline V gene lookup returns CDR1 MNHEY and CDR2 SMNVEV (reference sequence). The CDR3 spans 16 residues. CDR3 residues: CASSLRSLGVQETQYF. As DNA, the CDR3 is TGTGCCAGCAGTTTACGGAGTCTGGGGGTCCAAGAGACCCAGTACTTC.